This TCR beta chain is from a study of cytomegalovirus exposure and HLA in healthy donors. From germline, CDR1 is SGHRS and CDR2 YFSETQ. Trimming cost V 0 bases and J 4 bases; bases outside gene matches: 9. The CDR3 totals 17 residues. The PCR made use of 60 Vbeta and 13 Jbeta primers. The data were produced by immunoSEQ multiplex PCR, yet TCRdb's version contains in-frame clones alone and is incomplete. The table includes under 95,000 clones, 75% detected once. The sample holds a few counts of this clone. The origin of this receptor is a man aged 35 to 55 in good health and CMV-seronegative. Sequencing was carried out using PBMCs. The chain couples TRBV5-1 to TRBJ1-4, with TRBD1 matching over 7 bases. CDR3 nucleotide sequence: TGCGCCAGCAGCTTGGGTCTGGGACAGAGCTATAATGAAAAACTGTTTTTT. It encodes CASSLGLGQSYNEKLFF.